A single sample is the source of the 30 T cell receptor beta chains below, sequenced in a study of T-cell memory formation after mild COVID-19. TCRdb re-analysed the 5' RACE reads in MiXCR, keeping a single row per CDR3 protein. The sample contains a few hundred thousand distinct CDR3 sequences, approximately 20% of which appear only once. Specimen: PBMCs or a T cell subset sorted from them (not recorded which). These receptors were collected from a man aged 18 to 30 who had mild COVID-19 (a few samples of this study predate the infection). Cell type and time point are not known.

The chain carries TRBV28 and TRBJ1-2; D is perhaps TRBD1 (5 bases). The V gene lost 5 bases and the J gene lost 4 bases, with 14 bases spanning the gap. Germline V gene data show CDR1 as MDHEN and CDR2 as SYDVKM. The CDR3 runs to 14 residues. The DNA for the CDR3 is TGTGCCAGCAGTCTTCCGGGACGGGGCTATGGCTACACCTTC. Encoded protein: CASSLPGRGYGYTF.

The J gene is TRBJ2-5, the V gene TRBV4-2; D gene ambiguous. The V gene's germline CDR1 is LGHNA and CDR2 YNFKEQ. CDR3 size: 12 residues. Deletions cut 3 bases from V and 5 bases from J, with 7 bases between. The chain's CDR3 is CASSQLSETQYF. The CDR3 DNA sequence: TGTGCCAGCAGCCAGCTTAGTGAGACCCAGTACTTC.

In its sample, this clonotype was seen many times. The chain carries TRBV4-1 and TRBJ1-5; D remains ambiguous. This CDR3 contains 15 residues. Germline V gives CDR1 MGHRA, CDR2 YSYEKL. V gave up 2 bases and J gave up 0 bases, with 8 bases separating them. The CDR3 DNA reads TGCGCCAGCAGCCAACGGGCAGTTAGCAATCAGCCCCAGCATTTT. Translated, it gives CASSQRAVSNQPQHF.

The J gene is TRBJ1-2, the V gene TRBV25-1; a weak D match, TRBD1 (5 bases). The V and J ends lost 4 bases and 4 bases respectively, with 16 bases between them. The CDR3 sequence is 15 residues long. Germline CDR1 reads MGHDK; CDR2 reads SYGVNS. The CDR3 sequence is CASSVSRGGGYGYTF. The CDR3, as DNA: TGTGCCAGCAGTGTCTCAAGGGGAGGTGGCTATGGCTACACCTTC.

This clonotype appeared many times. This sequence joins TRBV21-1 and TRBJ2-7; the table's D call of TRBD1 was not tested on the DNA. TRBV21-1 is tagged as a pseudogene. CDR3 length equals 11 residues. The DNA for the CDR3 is TGTGCCAGCGCCGGGCACTACGAGCAGTACGTC. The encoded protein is CASAGHYEQYV.

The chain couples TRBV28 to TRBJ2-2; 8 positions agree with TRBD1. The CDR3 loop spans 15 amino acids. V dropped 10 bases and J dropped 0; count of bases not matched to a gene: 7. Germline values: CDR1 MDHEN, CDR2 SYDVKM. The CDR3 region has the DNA TGTGCCACCCCAGGACAGGGAGCGAACACCGGGGAGCTGTTTTTT. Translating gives CATPGQGANTGELFF. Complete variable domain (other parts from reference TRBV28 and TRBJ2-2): DVKVTQSSRYLVKRTGEKVFLECVQDMDHENMFWYRQDPGLGLRLIYFSYDVKMKEKGDIPEGYSVSREKKERFSLILESASTNQTSMYLCATPGQGANTGELFFGEGSRLTVL.

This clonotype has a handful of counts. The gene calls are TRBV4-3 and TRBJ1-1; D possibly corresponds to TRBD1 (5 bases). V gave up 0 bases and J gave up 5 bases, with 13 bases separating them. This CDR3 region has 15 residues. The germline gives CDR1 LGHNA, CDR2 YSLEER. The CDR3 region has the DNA TGCGCCAGCAGCCAAGATCGCGGGGCAGGGACTGAAGCTTTCTTT. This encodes CASSQDRGAGTEAFF.

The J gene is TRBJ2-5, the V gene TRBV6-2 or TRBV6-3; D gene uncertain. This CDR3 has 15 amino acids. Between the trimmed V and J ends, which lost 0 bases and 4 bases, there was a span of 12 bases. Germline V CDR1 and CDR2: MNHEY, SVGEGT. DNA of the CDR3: TGTGCCAGCAGTTACTCGTCTAGGGATCGAGAGACCCAGTACTTC. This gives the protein CASSYSSRDRETQYF.

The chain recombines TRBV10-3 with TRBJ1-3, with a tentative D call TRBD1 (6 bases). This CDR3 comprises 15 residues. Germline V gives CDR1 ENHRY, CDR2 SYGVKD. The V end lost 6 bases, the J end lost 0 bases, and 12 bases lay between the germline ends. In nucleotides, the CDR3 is TGTGCCATCAGGGGAACAGGGAGCTCTGGAAACACCATATATTTT. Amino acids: CAIRGTGSSGNTIYF.

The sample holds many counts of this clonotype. CDR3 sequence (DNA): TGCGCCAGCAGCTTTGTAGGAACCACCGGGGAGCTGTTTTTT. Its protein product is CASSFVGTTGELFF. The rearrangement links TRBV5-1 to TRBJ2-2; D gene uncertain. The CDR3 is 14 residues long. Germline V gene sequence: CDR1 SGHRS, CDR2 YFSETQ. V was pared by 2 bases and J by 4 bases, with 9 bases between.

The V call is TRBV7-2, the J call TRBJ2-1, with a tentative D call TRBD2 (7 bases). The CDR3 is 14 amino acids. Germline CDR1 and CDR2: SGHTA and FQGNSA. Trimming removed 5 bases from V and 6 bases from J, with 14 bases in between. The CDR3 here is CASSAGGPGNEQFF. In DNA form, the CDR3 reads TGTGCCAGCAGCGCCGGGGGGCCGGGCAATGAGCAGTTCTTC.

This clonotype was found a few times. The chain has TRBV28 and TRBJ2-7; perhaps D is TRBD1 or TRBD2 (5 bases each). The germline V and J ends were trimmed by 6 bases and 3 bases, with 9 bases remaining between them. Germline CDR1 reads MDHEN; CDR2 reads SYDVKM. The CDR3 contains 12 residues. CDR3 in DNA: TGTGCCAGCAGCGGGGACGGCTACGAGCAGTACGTC. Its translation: CASSGDGYEQYV.

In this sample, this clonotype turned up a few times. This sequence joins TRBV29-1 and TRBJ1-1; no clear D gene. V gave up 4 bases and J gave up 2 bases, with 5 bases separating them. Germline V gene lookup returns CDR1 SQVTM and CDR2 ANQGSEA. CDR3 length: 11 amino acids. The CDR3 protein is CSVVTNTEAFF. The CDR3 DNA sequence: TGCAGCGTTGTCACTAACACTGAAGCTTTCTTT.

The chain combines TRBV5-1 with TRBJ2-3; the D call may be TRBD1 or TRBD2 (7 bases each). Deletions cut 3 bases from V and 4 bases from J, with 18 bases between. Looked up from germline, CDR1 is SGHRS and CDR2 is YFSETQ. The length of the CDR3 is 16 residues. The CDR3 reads CASSYAQGGNPDTQYF. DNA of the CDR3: TGCGCCAGCAGCTATGCGCAGGGGGGGAATCCAGATACGCAGTATTTT.

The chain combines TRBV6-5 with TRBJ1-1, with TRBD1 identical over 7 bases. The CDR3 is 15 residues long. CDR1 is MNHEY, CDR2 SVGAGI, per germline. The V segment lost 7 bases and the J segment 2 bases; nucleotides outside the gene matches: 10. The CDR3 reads CASNAGGTENTEAFF. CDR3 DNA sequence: TGTGCCAGCAATGCAGGGGGGACAGAAAACACTGAAGCTTTCTTT.

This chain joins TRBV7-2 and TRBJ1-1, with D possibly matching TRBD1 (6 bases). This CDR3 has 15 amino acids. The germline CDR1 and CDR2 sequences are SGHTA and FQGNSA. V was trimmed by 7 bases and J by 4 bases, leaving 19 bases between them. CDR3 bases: TGTGCCAGCAACCCGGGCTGGGACATCGGCACTGAAGCTTTCTTT. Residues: CASNPGWDIGTEAFF.

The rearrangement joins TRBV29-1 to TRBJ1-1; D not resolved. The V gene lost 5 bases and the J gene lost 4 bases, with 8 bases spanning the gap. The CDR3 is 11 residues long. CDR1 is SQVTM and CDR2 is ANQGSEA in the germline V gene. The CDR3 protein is CSVIGITEAFF. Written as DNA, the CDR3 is TGCAGCGTTATTGGGATCACTGAAGCTTTCTTT.

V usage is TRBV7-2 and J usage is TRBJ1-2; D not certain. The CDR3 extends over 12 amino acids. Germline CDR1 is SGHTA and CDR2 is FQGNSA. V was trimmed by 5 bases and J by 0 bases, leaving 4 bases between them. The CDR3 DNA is TGTGCCAGCAGCCAACCTAACTATGGCTACACCTTC. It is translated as CASSQPNYGYTF. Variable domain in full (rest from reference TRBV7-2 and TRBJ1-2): GAGVSQSPSNKVTEKGKDVELRCDPISGHTALYWYRQSLGQGLEFLIYFQGNSAPDKSGLPSDRFSAERTGGSVSTLTIQRTQQEDSAVYLCASSQPNYGYTFGSGTRLTVV.

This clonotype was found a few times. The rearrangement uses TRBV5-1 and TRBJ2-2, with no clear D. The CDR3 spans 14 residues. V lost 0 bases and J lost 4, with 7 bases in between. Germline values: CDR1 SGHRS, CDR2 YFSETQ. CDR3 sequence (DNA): TGCGCCAGCAGCTTGGTTGAAGTCACCGGGGAGCTGTTTTTT. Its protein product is CASSLVEVTGELFF.

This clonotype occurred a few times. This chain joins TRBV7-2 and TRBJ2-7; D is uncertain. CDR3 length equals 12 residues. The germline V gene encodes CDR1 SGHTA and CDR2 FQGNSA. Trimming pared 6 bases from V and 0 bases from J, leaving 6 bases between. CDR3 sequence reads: CASSHTSYEQYF. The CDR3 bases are TGTGCCAGCAGTCACACCTCCTACGAGCAGTACTTC. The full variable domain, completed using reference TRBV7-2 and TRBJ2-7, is GAGVSQSPSNKVTEKGKDVELRCDPISGHTALYWYRQSLGQGLEFLIYFQGNSAPDKSGLPSDRFSAERTGGSVSTLTIQRTQQEDSAVYLCASSHTSYEQYFGPGTRLTVT.

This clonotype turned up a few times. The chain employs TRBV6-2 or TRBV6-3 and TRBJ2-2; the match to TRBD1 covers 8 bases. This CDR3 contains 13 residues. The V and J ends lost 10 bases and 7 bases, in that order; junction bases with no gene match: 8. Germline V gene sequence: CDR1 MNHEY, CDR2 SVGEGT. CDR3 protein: CATDRVYGGELFF. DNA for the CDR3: TGTGCCACGGACAGGGTATACGGCGGGGAGCTGTTTTTT.

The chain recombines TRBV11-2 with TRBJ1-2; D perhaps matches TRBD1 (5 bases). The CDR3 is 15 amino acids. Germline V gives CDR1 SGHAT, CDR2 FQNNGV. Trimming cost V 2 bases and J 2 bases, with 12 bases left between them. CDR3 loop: CASSLRGWWNYGYTF. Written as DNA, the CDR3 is TGTGCCAGCAGCTTACGGGGGTGGTGGAACTATGGCTACACCTTC.

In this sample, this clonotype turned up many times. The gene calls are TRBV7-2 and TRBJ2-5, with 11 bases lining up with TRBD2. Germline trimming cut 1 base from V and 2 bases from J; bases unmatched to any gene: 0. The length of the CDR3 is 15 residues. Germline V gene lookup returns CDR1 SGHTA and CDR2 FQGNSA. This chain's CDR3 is CASSLVAGGQETQYF. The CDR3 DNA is TGTGCCAGCAGCTTAGTAGCGGGGGGGCAAGAGACCCAGTACTTC.

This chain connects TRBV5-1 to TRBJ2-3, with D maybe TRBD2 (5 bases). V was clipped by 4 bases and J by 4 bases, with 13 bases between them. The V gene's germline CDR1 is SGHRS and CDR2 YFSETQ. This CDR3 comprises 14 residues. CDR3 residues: CASSASGIADTQYF. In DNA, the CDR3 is TGCGCCAGCAGCGCATCCGGGATCGCAGATACGCAGTATTTT.

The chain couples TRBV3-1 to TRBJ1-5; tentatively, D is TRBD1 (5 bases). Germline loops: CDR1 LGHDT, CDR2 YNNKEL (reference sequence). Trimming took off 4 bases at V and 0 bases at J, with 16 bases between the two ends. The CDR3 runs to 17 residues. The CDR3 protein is CASSRGTDTYSNQPQHF. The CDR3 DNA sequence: TGTGCCAGCAGCCGGGGGACCGACACATATAGCAATCAGCCCCAGCATTTT.

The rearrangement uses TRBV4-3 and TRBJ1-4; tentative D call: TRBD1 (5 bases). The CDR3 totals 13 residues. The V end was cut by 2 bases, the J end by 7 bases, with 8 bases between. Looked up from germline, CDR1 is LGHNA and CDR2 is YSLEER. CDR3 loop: CASSQKGAEKLFF. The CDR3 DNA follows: TGCGCCAGCAGCCAAAAAGGGGCTGAAAAACTGTTTTTT.

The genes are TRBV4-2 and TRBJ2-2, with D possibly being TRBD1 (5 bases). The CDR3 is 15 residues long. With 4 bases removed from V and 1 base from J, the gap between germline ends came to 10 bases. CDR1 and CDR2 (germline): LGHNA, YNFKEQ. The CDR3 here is CASSLSGMNTGELFF. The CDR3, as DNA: TGTGCCAGCAGCCTCTCAGGGATGAACACCGGGGAGCTGTTTTTT.

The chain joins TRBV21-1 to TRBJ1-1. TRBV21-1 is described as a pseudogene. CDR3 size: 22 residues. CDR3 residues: CASSQRGTKPTCFSFTNTEAFF. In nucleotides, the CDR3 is TGTGCCAGCAGCCAGCGGGGCACCAAACCAACCTGTTTCTCATTTACGAACACTGAAGCTTTCTTT.

CDR3 loop: CSVGRTGIEAFF. DNA of the CDR3: TGCAGCGTGGGCAGGACAGGGATTGAAGCTTTCTTT. The rearrangement joins TRBV29-1 to TRBJ1-1, with TRBD1 identical over 8 bases. V was clipped by 6 bases and J by 7 bases; unmatched bases: 7. The length of the CDR3 is 12 residues. CDR1 is SQVTM, CDR2 ANQGSEA, per germline.

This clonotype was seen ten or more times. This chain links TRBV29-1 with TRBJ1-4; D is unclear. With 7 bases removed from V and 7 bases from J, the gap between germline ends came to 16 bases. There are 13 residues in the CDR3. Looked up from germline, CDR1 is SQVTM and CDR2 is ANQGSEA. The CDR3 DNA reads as TGCAGCGCCTGCGAACCTTTGGGTGAAAAACTGTTTTTT. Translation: CSACEPLGEKLFF.